The 11 T cell receptor beta chains listed next were all sequenced from one sample in a study of CD8 T cells in Susac syndrome. RNA in amounts of about 0.45 to 1 ug was reverse transcribed with random hexamers. MiXCR, run by TCRdb on the immunoSEQ multiplex PCR reads, gives a single entry per CDR3 protein. The sample includes just over 150,000 distinct CDR3 sequences, approximately 94% of them seen just once. The sequencing sample was made of CD8+ T cells from PBMCs. The receptors stem from a human donor with multiple sclerosis.

This chain connects TRBV30 to TRBJ1-2; no firm D call. With 3 bases removed from V and 0 bases from J, the gap between germline ends came to 11 bases. The CDR3 sequence is 14 residues long. The germline V gene encodes CDR1 GTSNPN and CDR2 SVGIG (reference sequence). CDR3 DNA: TGTGCCTGGAGAAGCCCTGTTTCTAACTATGGCTACACCTTC. Protein sequence: CAWRSPVSNYGYTF. The variable domain in full, completed from reference TRBV30 and TRBJ1-2, reads SQTIHQWPATLVQPVGSPLSLECTVEGTSNPNLYWYRQAAGRGLQLLFYSVGIGQISSEVPQNLSASRPQDRQFILSSKKLLLSDSGFYLCAWRSPVSNYGYTFGSGTRLTVV.

This chain joins TRBV12-3 or TRBV12-4 and TRBJ1-2; D is unclear. This CDR3 contains 12 residues. With 3 bases removed from V and 6 bases from J, the gap between germline ends came to 8 bases. CDR3: CASSFPGDGYTF. In DNA, the CDR3 is TGTGCCAGCAGTTTCCCGGGTGATGGCTACACCTTC.

The chain recombines TRBV27 with TRBJ1-2; 8 positions agree with TRBD1. CDR1 MNHEY and CDR2 SMNVEV come from the germline V gene (reference sequence). V shed 3 bases, J shed 8 bases, and the junction held 8 bases outside the gene matches. The CDR3 is 14 residues long. The CDR3 DNA sequence: TGTGCCAGCAGTTTTGTACAGGGGGATCTAGGCTACACCTTC. This translates into CASSFVQGDLGYTF.

The V gene is TRBV24-1, the J gene TRBJ2-3; 10 nucleotides align to TRBD2. This CDR3 comprises 16 residues. In germline, CDR1 is KGHDR, CDR2 SFDVKD. Unmatched junction bases numbered 8, after V lost 8 bases and J lost 1 base. CDR3 amino acids: CATNLSGRGCTDTQYF. CDR3 bases: TGTGCCACCAACCTAAGCGGGAGGGGTTGCACAGATACGCAGTATTTT.

The chain recombines TRBV2 with TRBJ2-1; D might be TRBD1 (6 bases). The CDR3 runs to 14 residues. V lost 6 bases, J lost 5 bases, and 14 bases lay in between. Per the germline V gene, CDR1 is SNHLY and CDR2 is FYNNEI. In DNA, the CDR3 is TGTGCCAGCAGAGGAGGACAGTCCAACAATGAGCAGTTCTTC. It yields the protein CASRGGQSNNEQFF.

This clonotype was detected only once. The gene calls are TRBV7-6 and TRBJ2-7, with D possibly TRBD1 on 5 matching bases. The V gene lost 2 bases and the J gene lost 0 bases, with 14 bases spanning the gap. CDR1 SGHVS and CDR2 FNYEAQ come from the germline V gene. The CDR3 sequence is 16 residues long. The CDR3 is CASSLLRQGSSYEQYF. The CDR3 nucleotides are TGTGCCAGCAGCTTACTCAGGCAGGGTAGCTCCTACGAGCAGTACTTC.

V is TRBV9 and J is TRBJ2-1, with 13 bases matching TRBD2. The length of the CDR3 is 18 residues. The V segment lost 0 bases and the J segment 8 bases; nucleotides outside the gene matches: 11. Per the germline V gene, CDR1 is SGDLS and CDR2 is YYNGEE. For the CDR3, the DNA is TGTGCCAGCAGCGTAGGACTAGCGGGGGGTAGCCCCGAGGATGAGCAGTTCTTC. Encoded protein: CASSVGLAGGSPEDEQFF.

The V and J genes are TRBV5-4 and TRBJ1-6, with unresolved D. The CDR3 contains 13 residues. Germline lookup yields CDR1 SGHNT and CDR2 YYREEE (reference sequence). V gave up 0 bases and J gave up 16 bases, with 14 bases separating them. CDR3 coding DNA: TGTGCCAGCAGCTTGGATAGGAGTGGGGAACTCCACTTT. Amino acids: CASSLDRSGELHF.

CDR3: CASSPPGMNTEAFF. CDR3 nucleotide sequence: TGTGCCAGCTCACCCCCAGGGATGAACACTGAAGCTTTCTTT. The chain recombines TRBV18 with TRBJ1-1; weak D call: TRBD1 (5 bases). The CDR3 is made up of 14 amino acids. Germline V gene sequence: CDR1 KGHSH, CDR2 LQKENI. V lost 3 bases to trimming and J lost 0 bases, with 8 bases between them.

The chain links TRBV20-1 to TRBJ2-7; 9 bases are shared with TRBD2. The CDR3 length is 15 residues. Germline V gene sequence: CDR1 DFQATT, CDR2 SNEGSKA (reference sequence). V dropped 6 bases and J dropped 1; count of bases not matched to a gene: 10. The DNA for the CDR3 is TGCAGTGCCCGAGAGCTAGCGGGGAGTTCCTACGAGCAGTACTTC. Translated: CSARELAGSSYEQYF.

The gene calls are TRBV5-1 and TRBJ2-1; D may be TRBD2 (5 bases). CDR1 and CDR2 from the germline V gene are SGHRS and YFSETQ. V lost 9 bases and J 5 bases, leaving 15 bases between the germline ends. The length of the CDR3 is 13 residues. The CDR3 sequence is CATAGLEDNEQFF. For the CDR3, the DNA is TGCGCCACCGCGGGCCTCGAAGACAATGAGCAGTTCTTC.